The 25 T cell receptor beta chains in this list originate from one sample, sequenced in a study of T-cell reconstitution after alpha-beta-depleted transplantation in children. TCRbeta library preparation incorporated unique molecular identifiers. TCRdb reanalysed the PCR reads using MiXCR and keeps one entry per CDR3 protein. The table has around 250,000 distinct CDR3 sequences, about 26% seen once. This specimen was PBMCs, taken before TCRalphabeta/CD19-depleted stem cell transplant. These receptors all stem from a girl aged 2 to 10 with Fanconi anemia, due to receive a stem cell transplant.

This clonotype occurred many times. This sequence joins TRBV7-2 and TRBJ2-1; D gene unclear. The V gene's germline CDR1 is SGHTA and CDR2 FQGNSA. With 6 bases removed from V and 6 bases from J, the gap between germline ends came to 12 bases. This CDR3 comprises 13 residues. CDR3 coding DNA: TGTGCCAGCAGGACGACCCCATCCAATGAGCAGTTCTTC. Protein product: CASRTTPSNEQFF.

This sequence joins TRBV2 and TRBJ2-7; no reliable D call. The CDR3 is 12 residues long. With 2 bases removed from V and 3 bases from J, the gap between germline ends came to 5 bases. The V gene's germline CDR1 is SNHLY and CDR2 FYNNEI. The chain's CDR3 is CASSEFDYEQYF. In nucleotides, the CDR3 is TGTGCCAGCAGTGAATTTGACTACGAGCAGTACTTC. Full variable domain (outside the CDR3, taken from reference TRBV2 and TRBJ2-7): EPEVTQTPSHQVTQMGQEVILRCVPISNHLYFYWYRQILGQKVEFLVSFYNNEISEKSEIFDDQFSVERPDGSNFTLKIRSTKLEDSAMYFCASSEFDYEQYFGPGTRLTVT.

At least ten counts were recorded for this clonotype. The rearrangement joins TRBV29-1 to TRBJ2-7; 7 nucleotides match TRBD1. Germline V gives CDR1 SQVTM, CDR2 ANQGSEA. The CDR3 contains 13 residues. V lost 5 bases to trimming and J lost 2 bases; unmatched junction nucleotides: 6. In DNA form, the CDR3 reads TGCAGCGTTATGGGGACAGTTACCTACGAGCAGTACTTC. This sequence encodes CSVMGTVTYEQYF.

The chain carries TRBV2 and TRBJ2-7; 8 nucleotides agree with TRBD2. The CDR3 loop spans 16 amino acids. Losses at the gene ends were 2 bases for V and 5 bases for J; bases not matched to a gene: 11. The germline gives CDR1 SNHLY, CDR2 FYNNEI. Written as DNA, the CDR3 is TGTGCCAGCAGTGAAAGCCGCGGGGGGTCTCTCGACGAGCAGTACTTC. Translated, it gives CASSESRGGSLDEQYF.

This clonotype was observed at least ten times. CDR3 nucleotides: TGTGCCATCAGTGGTCACACCAATGAGCAGTTCTTC. This encodes CAISGHTNEQFF. The gene calls are TRBV10-3 and TRBJ2-1; no clear D gene. CDR3 length: 12 residues. Germline loops: CDR1 ENHRY, CDR2 SYGVKD. Trimming removed 4 bases from V and 6 bases from J, with 7 bases in between.

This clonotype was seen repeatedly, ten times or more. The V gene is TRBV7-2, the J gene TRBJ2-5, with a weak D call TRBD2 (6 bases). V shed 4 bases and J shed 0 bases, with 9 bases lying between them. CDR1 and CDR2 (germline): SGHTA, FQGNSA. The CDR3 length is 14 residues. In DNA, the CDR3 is TGTGCCAGCAGCTCCACTAGCAACCAAGAGACCCAGTACTTC. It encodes CASSSTSNQETQYF.

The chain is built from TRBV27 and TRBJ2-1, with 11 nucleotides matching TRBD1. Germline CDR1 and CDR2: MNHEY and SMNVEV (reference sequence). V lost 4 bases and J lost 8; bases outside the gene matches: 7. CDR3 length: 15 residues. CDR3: CASSYRTGGIHEQFF. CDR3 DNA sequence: TGTGCCAGCAGTTACCGGACAGGGGGCATTCATGAGCAGTTCTTC.

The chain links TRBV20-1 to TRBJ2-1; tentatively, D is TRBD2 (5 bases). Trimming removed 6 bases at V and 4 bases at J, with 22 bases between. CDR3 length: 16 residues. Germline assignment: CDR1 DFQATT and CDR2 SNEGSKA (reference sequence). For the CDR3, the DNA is TGCAGTGCGATCCCGTTTAGAGCGGTGTGGTACAATGAGCAGTTCTTC. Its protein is CSAIPFRAVWYNEQFF.

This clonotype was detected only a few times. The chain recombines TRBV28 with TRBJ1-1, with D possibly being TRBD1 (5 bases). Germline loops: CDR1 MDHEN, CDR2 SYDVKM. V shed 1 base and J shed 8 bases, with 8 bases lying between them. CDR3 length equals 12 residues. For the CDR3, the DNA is TGTGCCAGCAGTTTATTTTACAGGGAAGCTTTCTTT. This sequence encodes CASSLFYREAFF.

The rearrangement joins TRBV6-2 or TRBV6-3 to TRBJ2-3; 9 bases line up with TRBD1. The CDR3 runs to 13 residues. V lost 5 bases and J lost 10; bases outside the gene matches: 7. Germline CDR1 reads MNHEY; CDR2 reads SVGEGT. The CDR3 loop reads CASSRLGQGAQYF. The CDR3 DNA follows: TGTGCCAGCAGTCGCCTGGGACAGGGAGCGCAGTATTTT.

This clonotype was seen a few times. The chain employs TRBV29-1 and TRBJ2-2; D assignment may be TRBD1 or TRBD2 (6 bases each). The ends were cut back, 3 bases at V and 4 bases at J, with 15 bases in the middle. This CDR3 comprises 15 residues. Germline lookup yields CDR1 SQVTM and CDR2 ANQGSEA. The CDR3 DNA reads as TGCAGCGTTGAGATGGGGGGCCGAGTCACCGGGGAGCTGTTTTTT. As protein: CSVEMGGRVTGELFF.

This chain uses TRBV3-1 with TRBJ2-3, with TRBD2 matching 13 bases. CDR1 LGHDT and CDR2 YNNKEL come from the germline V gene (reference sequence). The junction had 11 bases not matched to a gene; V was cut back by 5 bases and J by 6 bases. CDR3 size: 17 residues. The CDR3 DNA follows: TGTGCCAGCAGCAATCGACTAGCGGGAGGTAGTTCGGATACGCAGTATTTT. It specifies CASSNRLAGGSSDTQYF.

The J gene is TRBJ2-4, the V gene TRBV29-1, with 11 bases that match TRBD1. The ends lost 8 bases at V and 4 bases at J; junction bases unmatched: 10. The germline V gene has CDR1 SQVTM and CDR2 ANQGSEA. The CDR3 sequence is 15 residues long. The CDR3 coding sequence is TGCAGCAAAGATCGGACAGGGGGCCCGAAAAACATTCAGTACTTC. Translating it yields CSKDRTGGPKNIQYF.

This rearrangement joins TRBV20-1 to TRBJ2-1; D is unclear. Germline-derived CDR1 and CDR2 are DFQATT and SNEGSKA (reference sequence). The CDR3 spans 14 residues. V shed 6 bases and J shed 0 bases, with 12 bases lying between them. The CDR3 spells CSAHRVSSYNEQFF. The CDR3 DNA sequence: TGCAGTGCCCACCGCGTAAGCTCCTACAATGAGCAGTTCTTC.

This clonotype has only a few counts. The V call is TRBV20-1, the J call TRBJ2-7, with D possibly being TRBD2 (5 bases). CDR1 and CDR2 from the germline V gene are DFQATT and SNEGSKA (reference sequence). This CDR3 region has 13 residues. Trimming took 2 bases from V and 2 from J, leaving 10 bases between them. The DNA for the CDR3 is TGCAGTGCTAGACAGCCTAGCCCCTACGAGCAGTACTTC. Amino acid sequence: CSARQPSPYEQYF.

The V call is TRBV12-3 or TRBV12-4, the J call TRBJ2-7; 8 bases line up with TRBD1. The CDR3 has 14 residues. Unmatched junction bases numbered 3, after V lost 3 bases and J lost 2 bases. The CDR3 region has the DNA TGTGCCAGCAGTTTGGACAGGGAAACCTACGAGCAGTACTTC. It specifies CASSLDRETYEQYF.

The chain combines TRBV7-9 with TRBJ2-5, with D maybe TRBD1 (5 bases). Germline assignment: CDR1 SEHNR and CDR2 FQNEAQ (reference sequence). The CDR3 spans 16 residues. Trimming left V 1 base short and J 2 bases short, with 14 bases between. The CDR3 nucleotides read TGTGCCAGCAGCTTAGACTGGGTCAGGGAACAAGAGACCCAGTACTTC. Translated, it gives CASSLDWVREQETQYF.

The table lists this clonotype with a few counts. The CDR3 DNA is TGTGCCAGCAGTTGGCAGGGACAAGAGACCCAGTACTTC. Translated, it gives CASSWQGQETQYF. The chain combines TRBV7-7 with TRBJ2-5; weak D call: TRBD1 (5 bases). The CDR3 covers 13 residues. The V gene lost 6 bases and the J gene lost 2 bases, with 10 bases spanning the gap. From germline, CDR1 is SSHAT and CDR2 FNYEAQ (reference sequence).

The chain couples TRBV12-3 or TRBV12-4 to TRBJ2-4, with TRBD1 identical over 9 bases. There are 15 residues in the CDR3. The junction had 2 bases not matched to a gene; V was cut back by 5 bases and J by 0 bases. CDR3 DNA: TGTGCCAGCAGTGGACAGGGGCTAGCCAAAAACATTCAGTACTTC. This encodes CASSGQGLAKNIQYF.

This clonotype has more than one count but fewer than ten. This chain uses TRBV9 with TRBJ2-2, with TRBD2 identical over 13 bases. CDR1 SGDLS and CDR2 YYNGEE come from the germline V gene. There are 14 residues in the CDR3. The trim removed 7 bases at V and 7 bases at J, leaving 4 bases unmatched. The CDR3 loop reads CASGLAGAYGELFF. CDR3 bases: TGTGCCAGCGGACTAGCGGGAGCGTACGGGGAGCTGTTTTTT. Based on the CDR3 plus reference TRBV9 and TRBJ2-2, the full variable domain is DSGVTQTPKHLITATGQRVTLRCSPRSGDLSVYWYQQSLDQGLQFLIQYYNGEERAKGNILERFSAQQFPDLHSELNLSSLELGDSALYFCASGLAGAYGELFFGEGSRLTVL.

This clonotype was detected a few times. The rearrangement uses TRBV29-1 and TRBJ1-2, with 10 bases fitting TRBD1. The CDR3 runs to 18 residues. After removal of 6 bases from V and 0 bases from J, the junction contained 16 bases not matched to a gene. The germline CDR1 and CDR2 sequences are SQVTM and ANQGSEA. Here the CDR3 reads CSVMKILPGTGANYGYTF. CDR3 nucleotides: TGCAGCGTCATGAAGATTCTTCCCGGGACAGGGGCTAACTATGGCTACACCTTC.

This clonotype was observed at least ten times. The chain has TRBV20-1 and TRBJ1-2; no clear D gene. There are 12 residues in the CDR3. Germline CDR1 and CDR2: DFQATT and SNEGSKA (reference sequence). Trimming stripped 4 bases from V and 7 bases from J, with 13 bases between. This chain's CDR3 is CSAKTLPSGYTF. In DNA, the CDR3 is TGCAGTGCTAAGACCCTCCCTAGTGGCTACACCTTC.

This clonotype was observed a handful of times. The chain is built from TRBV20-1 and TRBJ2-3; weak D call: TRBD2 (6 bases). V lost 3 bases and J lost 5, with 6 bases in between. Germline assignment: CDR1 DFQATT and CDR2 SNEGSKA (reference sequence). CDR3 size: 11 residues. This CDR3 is CSARGGDTQYF. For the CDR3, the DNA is TGCAGTGCTAGGGGGGGAGATACGCAGTATTTT.

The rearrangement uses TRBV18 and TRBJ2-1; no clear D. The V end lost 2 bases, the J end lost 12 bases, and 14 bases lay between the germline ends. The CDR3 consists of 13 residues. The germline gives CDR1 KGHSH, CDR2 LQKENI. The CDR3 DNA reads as TGTGCCAGCTCACCAGGTACTCAGACCGCGCAGTTCTTC. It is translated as CASSPGTQTAQFF.

The CDR3, as DNA: TGTGCCAGCAGTCCTAGATCCAGATGGGGGAAAGAGACCCAGTACTTC. Translation: CASSPRSRWGKETQYF. This chain links TRBV12-3 or TRBV12-4 with TRBJ2-5; D may match TRBD1 or TRBD2 (5 bases each). Trimming shortened V by 5 bases and J by 3 bases, and 19 bases separated the two germline ends. The CDR3 sequence is 16 residues long.